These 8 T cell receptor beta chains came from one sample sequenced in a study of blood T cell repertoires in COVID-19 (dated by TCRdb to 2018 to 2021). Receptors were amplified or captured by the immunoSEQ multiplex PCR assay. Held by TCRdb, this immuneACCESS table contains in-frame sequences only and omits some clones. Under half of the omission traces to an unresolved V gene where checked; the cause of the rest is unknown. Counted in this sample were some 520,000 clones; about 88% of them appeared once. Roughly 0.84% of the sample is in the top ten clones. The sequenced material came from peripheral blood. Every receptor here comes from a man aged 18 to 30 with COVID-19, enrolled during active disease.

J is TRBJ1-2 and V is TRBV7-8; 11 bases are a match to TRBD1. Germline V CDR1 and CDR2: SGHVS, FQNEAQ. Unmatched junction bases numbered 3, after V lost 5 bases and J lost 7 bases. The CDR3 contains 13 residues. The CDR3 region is CASSLGQGGGYTF. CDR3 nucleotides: TGTGCCAGCAGCCTGGGACAGGGGGGTGGCTACACCTTC.

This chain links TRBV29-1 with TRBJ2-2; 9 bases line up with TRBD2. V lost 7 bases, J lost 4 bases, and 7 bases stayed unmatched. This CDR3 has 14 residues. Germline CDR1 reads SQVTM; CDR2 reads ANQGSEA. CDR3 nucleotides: TGCAGCGCAAGGGGACTAGCAGGCACCGGGGAGCTGTTTTTT. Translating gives CSARGLAGTGELFF.

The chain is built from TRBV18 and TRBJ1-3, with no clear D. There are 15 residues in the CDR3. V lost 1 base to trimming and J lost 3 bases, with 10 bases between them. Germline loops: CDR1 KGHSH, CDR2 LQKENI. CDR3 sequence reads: CASSPQHHSGNTIYF. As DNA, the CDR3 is TGTGCCAGCTCACCACAGCATCACAGTGGAAACACCATATATTTT.

The CDR3 DNA is TGTGCCAGCAGCCAAGATGCGGGGGCAGGCCAGTACTTC. This codes for CASSQDAGAGQYF. The chain carries TRBV14 and TRBJ2-5, with a possible D match to TRBD2 (7 bases). Germline-derived CDR1 and CDR2 are SGHDN and FVKESK. The CDR3 totals 13 residues. Trimming left V 0 bases short and J 10 bases short, with 12 bases between.

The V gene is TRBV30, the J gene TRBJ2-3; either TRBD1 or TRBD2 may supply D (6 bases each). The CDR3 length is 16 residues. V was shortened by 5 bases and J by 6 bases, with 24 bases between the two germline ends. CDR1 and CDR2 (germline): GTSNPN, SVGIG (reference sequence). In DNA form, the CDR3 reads TGTGCCTGGGCGGGGACGGGAATTGTAAGGGGGGATACGCAGTATTTT. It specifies CAWAGTGIVRGDTQYF.

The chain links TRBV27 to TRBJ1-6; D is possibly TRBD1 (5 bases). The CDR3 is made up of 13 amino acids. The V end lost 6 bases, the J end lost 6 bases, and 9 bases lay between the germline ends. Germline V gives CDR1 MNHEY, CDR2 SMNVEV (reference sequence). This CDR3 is CASSDRFNSPLHF. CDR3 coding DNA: TGTGCCAGCAGCGACAGATTTAATTCACCCCTCCACTTT.

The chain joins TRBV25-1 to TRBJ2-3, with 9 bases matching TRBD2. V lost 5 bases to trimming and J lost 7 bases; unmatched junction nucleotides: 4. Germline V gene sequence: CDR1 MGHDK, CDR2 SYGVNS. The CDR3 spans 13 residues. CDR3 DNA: TGTGCCAGCAGTAGCGGGAGGCAAAATACGCAGTATTTT. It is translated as CASSSGRQNTQYF.

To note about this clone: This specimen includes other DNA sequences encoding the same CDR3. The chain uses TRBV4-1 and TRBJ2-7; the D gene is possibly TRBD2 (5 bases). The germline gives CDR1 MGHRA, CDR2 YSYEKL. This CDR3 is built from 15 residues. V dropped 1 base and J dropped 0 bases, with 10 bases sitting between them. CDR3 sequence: CASSQAGGSSYEQYF. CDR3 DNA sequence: TGCGCCAGCAGCCAAGCGGGTGGGAGCTCCTACGAGCAGTACTTC.